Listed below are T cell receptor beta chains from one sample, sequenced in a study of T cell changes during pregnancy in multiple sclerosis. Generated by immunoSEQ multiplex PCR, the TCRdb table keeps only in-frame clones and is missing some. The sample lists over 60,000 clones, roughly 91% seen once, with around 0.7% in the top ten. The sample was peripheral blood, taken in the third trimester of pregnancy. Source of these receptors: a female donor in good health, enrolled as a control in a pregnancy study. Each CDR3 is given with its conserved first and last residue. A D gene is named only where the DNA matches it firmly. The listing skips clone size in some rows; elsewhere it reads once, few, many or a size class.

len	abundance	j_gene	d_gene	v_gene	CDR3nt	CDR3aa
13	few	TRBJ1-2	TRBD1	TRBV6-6	TGTGCCGGATACAGGACAGGGAACTATGGCTACACCTTC	CAGYRTGNYGYTF
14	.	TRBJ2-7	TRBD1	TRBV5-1	TGCGCCAGCAGTCCGGGACAGGGAGCCTACGAGCAGTACTTC	CASSPGQGAYEQYF
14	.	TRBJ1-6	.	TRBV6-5	TGTGCCAGCAGTTACTTGGACAGTTATTCACCCCTCCACTTT	CASSYLDSYSPLHF
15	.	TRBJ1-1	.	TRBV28	TGTGCCAGCAGCGGAGCGGGGGGGGCAATCGCTGAAGCTTTCTTT	CASSGAGGAIAEAFF
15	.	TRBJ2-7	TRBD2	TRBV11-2	TGTGCCAGCAGCTTAGAGGCTAGCGGGTCCTACGAGCAGTACTTC	CASSLEASGSYEQYF
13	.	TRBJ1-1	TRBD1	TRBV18	TGTGCCAGCTCACCGGGACAGGAAGAAGGAGCTTTCTTT	CASSPGQEEGAFF
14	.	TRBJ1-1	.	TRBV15	TGTGCCACCAGCAGAGATGGGGACTACAGTGAAGCTTTCTTT	CATSRDGDYSEAFF
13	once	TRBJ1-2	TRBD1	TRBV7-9	TGTGCCAGCAACAAAGACAGGGGGCATGGCTACACCTTC	CASNKDRGHGYTF
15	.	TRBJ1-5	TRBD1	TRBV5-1	TGCGCCAGCAGCTTAACAGGGGCCACTAATCAGCCCCAGCATTTT	CASSLTGATNQPQHF
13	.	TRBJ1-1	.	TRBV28	TGTGCCAGCAGTTCCCCCCCCTCCACTGAAGCTTTCTTT	CASSSPPSTEAFF
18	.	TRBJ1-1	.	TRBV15	TGTGCCACCAGCAGAGAGCCATCAGGCAGGCCGACGAACACTGAAGCTTTCTTT	CATSREPSGRPTNTEAFF
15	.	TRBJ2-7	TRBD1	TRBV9	TGTGCCAGCAGCGCGAGACAGGGGACCTCCTACGAGCAGTACTTC	CASSARQGTSYEQYF
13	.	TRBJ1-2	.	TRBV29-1	TGCAGCGTTGAACAACTTAGAGGCTATGGCTACACCTTC	CSVEQLRGYGYTF
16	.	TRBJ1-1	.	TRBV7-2	TGTGCCAGCAGACGAGGCGGGGGGGCGCAGGACACTGAAGCTTTCTTT	CASRRGGGAQDTEAFF
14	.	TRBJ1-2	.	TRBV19	TGTGCCAGTAGTATAGGTCCAGGGTCCTTGGGCTACACCTTC	CASSIGPGSLGYTF
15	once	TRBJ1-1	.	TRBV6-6	TGTGCCAGCAGTCTCCATACAGGGATGAACACTGAAGCTTTCTTT	CASSLHTGMNTEAFF
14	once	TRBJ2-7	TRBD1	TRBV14	TGTGCCAGCAGGCGACAGGGTGTGACTGACGAGCAGTACTTC	CASRRQGVTDEQYF
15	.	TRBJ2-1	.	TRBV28	TGTGCCAGCAGTCACCACTACCCGGGAGTCAATGAGCAGTTCTTC	CASSHHYPGVNEQFF
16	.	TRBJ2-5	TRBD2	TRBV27	TGTGCCAGCAGTTTATTTCTAGCGGGAGCTTTTGAGACCCAGTACTTC	CASSLFLAGAFETQYF
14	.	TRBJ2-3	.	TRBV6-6	TGTGCCAGCACCCCGGAGGGTTCCCCAGATACGCAGTATTTT	CASTPEGSPDTQYF
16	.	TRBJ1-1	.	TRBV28	TGTGCCAGCAGGGCCAGGGCTACAGGGTGGCGTACTGAAGCTTTCTTT	CASRARATGWRTEAFF
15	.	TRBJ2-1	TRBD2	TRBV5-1	TGCGCCAGCAGCCCGGGACTAGCGGGAGTGGATGAGCAGTTCTTC	CASSPGLAGVDEQFF
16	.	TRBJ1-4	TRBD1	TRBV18	TGTGCCAGCTCACCCGGAGGGGGCAGGGGGAATGAAAAACTGTTTTTT	CASSPGGGRGNEKLFF
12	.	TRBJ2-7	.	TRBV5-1	TGCGCCAGCAGCCCCAGGGCCGACGAGCAGTACTTC	CASSPRADEQYF
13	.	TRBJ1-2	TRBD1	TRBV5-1	TGCGCCAGCAGCTTGGTCCCAGGGGGTGGCTACACCTTC	CASSLVPGGGYTF
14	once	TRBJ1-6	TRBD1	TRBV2	TGTGCCAGTGGACAGGGGGCATTTGATTCACCCCTCCACTTT	CASGQGAFDSPLHF
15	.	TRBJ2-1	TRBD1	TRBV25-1	TGTGCCAGCAGTGACCGGGACAGGGGGCGAAATGAGCAGTTCTTC	CASSDRDRGRNEQFF
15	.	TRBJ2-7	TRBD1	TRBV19	TGTGCCAGTAGTAGACCGGGACAGCTCTCCTACGAGCAGTACTTC	CASSRPGQLSYEQYF
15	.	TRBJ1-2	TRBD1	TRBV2	TGTGCCAGCAGGGATTGGGACAGGGATAACTATGGCTACACCTTC	CASRDWDRDNYGYTF
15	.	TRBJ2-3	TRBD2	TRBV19	TGTGCCACCACGACTAGCGGGAGAATGGCAGATACGCAGTATTTT	CATTTSGRMADTQYF
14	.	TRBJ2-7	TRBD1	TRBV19	TGTGCCAGTAGCCCGGGACAGGGGGCTTACGAGCAGTACTTC	CASSPGQGAYEQYF
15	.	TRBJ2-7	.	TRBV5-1	TGCGCCAGCAGCTTGGGGGGCCTCCAAAGCCACGAGCAGTACTTC	CASSLGGLQSHEQYF
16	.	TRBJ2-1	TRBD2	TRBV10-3	TGTGCCATCAGTGTAGCCGGGACTAGCGGGTACAATGAGCAGTTCTTC	CAISVAGTSGYNEQFF
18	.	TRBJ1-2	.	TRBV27	TGTGCCAGCAGTTTACGGCAGGGCCGTCGGAAAGCCTACTATGGCTACACCTTC	CASSLRQGRRKAYYGYTF
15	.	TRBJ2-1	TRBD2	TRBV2	TGTGCCAGTGTGGCGGGAGGGTCCTTCGGCGATGAGCAGTTCTTC	CASVAGGSFGDEQFF
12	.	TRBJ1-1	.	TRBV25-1	TGTGCCAGCAGCCAGGGTTTGGGTTGGGCTTTCTTT	CASSQGLGWAFF
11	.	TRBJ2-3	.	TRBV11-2	TGTGCCAGCAGCTCGGGTTATACGCAGTATTTT	CASSSGYTQYF
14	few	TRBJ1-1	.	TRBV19	TGTGCCAGTAGGGGACCGGGAGGAGGCACTGAAGCTTTCTTT	CASRGPGGGTEAFF
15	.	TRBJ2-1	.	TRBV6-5	TGTGCCAGCAGTTACTCGGACAGCCGGGGCGATGAGCAGTTCTTC	CASSYSDSRGDEQFF
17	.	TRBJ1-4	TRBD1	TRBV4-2	TGTGCCAGCAGCCGGGACAGGGTAATCAGGGGAAGCGAAAAACTGTTTTTT	CASSRDRVIRGSEKLFF
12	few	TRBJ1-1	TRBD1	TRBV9	TGTGCCAGCAGCGTTAACAGGGGGGGAGCTTTCTTT	CASSVNRGGAFF
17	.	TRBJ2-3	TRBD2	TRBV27	TGTGCCAGCAGCCCATTCCTAGCGGGGGGGCAGGGAGATACGCAGTATTTT	CASSPFLAGGQGDTQYF
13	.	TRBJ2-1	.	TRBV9	TGTGCCAGCAGCGTAGGGGACTTCGGAGAGCAGTTCTTC	CASSVGDFGEQFF
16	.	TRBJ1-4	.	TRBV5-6	TGTGCCAGCAGCCCGAGCGACGGGGAACCCTCTGAAAAACTGTTTTTT	CASSPSDGEPSEKLFF
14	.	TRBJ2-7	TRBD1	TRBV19	TGTGCCAGTACCCGGACAGGGGCCTCCAACGAGCAGTACTTC	CASTRTGASNEQYF
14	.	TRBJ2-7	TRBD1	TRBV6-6	TGTGCCAGCAGTTGGGGACAGGGGGAATCAGAGCAGTACTTC	CASSWGQGESEQYF
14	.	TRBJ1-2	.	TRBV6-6	TGTGCCAGCAGAACCCACAGGGAAAACTATGGCTACACCTTC	CASRTHRENYGYTF
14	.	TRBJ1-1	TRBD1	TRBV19	TGTGCCACCAGGGGCGCAGGGGGGAACACTGAAGCTTTCTTT	CATRGAGGNTEAFF
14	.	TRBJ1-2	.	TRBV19	TGTGCCAGTAGGGCGCAGGGGAAAGACTATGGCTACACCTTC	CASRAQGKDYGYTF
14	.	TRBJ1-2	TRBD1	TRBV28	TGTGCCAGCATACAGGGGGCAAAGGACTATGGCTACACCTTC	CASIQGAKDYGYTF
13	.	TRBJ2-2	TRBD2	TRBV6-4	TGTGCCAGCAGTGACGGGGGGGCCGGGGAGCTGTTTTTT	CASSDGGAGELFF
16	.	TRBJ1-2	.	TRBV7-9	TGTGCCAGCAGCGCTACCGGGGCGGGAGGGAACTATGGCTACACCTTC	CASSATGAGGNYGYTF
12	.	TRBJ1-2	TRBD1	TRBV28	TGTGCCAGCACCTGGACAGGGGATGGCTACACCTTC	CASTWTGDGYTF
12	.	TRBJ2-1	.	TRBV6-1	TGTGCCGCACTGGAGGCAGACTTTCCCCAGTTCTTC	CAALEADFPQFF
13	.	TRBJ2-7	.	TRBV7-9	TGTGCCAGCAGCATGGGGACTCTCTACGAGCAGTACTTC	CASSMGTLYEQYF
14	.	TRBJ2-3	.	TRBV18	TGTGCCAGCTCACCACCGGAGAGCACAGATACGCAGTATTTT	CASSPPESTDTQYF
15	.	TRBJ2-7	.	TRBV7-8	TGTGCCAGCAGCTTTGGTTTGTCAGGGGTGAGGGAGCAGTACTTC	CASSFGLSGVREQYF
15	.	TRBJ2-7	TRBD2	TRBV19	TGTGCCAGTAGGCCCAGGACTAGCGGTTCCTACGAGCAGTACTTC	CASRPRTSGSYEQYF